This T cell receptor beta chain was identified in a study of T cell repertoires in cytomegalovirus infection. About the study: Shared public TCR beta signatures pointed to both CMV infection and a matching HLA type.

Study-wide points: Cumulative public TCR beta family frequency identified CMV carriers with the relevant HLA. Ex vivo, HLA-C-restricted CMV-specific TCR beta clonotypes prevailed over the rest of the response.

The CDR3 has 14 residues. Trimming cost V 6 bases and J 5 bases, with 16 bases left between them. The germline CDR1 and CDR2 sequences are MNHNS and SASEGT. For this clonotype: Its matching antigen is unknown.

TCRdb redid the calling of the reads with MiXCR, one entry per CDR3 protein. The sample holds 200,000 to 250,000 distinct CDR3 sequences, 22% seen once. Specimen: CD8+ T cells from PBMCs. The rearrangement links TRBV6-1 to TRBJ2-5; a weak D match, TRBD1 (6 bases). This receptor was identified in a human donor in good health (CMV status not recorded). Some clones in this sample may be carry-over from other donors' samples. The CDR3 here is CASREQGSRETQYF. The CDR3 DNA sequence: TGTGCCAGCAGGGAACAGGGTTCCCGGGAGACCCAGTACTTC.